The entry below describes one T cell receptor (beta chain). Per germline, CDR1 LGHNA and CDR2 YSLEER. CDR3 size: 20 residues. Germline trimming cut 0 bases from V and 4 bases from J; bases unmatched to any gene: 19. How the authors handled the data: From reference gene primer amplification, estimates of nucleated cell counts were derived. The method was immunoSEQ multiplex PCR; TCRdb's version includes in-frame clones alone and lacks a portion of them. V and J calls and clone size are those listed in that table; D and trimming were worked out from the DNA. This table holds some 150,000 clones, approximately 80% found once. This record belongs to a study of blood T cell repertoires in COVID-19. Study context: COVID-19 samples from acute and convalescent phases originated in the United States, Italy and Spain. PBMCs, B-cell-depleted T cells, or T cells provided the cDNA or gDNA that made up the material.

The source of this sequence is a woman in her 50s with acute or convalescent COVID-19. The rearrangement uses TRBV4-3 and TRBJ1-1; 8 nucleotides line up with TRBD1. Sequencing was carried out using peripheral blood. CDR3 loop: CASSQDKLRTGRRGSTEAFF. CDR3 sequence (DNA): TGCGCCAGCAGCCAAGATAAACTTCGGACAGGGCGGAGGGGAAGCACTGAAGCTTTCTTT.